This T cell receptor beta chain derives from a study of blood T cell repertoires in COVID-19. At the level of the study: Acute and convalescent COVID-19 specimens originated in the United States, Italy and Spain.

Seattle researchers signed up patients amid active infection and tracked them longitudinally. Per the original methods: Estimates of nucleated cell counts were drawn from the amplification of reference gene primers. Clones were sequenced by immunoSEQ multiplex PCR, and TCRdb holds only the in-frame ones, with some missing. The V and J calls and clone size were taken over from that table, and D and trimming were inferred from the DNA. The sample shows fewer than 450,000 clones, 85% to 90% of them seen only once. The CDR3 is made up of 12 amino acids. V was cut by 4 bases and J by 8 bases, with 8 bases left in between. In germline, CDR1 is MGHRA, CDR2 YSYEKL.

What was sequenced was peripheral blood. This clonotype was obtained from a woman in her seventies with COVID-19, enrolled during active disease. The J gene is TRBJ1-4, the V gene TRBV4-1; possible D gene TRBD1, 5 bases. Written as DNA, the CDR3 is TGCGCCAGCAGCCGGAACAGGGAAAAACTGTTTTTT. Protein: CASSRNREKLFF.